What follows are 30 T cell receptor beta chains derived from one specimen sequenced in a study of blood T cell repertoires in COVID-19. Using immunoSEQ multiplex PCR, the repertoire was profiled, and TCRdb retains in-frame clones only, with some absent. The table lists about 200,000 clones, about 86% of them singletons. The sequenced sample was PBMCs or T cells enriched from blood (not recorded which). These receptors came from a man between 35 and 55 years old who had recovered from COVID-19.

The chain combines TRBV10-3 with TRBJ1-1; a possible D gene is TRBD1 (5 bases). The CDR3 is 13 amino acids. V was cut by 4 bases and J by 7 bases, with 13 bases left in between. The germline gives CDR1 ENHRY, CDR2 SYGVKD. CDR3 sequence: CAISVHAGGEAFF. In DNA, the CDR3 is TGTGCCATCAGTGTTCATGCCGGGGGTGAAGCTTTCTTT.

This clone appeared once. The V gene is TRBV7-2, the J gene TRBJ1-2, with TRBD1 identical over 8 bases. The V gene end was trimmed by 1 base and the J gene end by 8 bases; junction bases not matched to a gene: 12. Germline CDR1 reads SGHTA; CDR2 reads FQGNSA. The CDR3 is made up of 16 amino acids. DNA of the CDR3: TGTGCCAGCAGCTTAGACTTATACAGGGGGACTGGGGGCTACACCTTC. Protein: CASSLDLYRGTGGYTF.

The CDR3 loop reads CASSTDRLTQYF. The CDR3 nucleotides are TGTGCCAGCAGCACGGACAGGCTCACCCAGTACTTC. The rearrangement links TRBV7-9 to TRBJ2-5, with 7 nucleotides matching TRBD1. CDR1 is SEHNR, CDR2 FQNEAQ, per germline (reference sequence). This CDR3 has 12 residues. The ends lost 5 bases at V and 8 bases at J; junction bases unmatched: 5.

The chain carries TRBV28 and TRBJ1-2; D remains ambiguous. CDR3 length equals 14 residues. Trimming removed 4 bases at V and 4 bases at J, with 13 bases between. The germline V gene encodes CDR1 MDHEN and CDR2 SYDVKM. CDR3 DNA sequence: TGTGCCAGCAGTTCCCTCGGGGAGGGCTATGGCTACACCTTC. Translation gives CASSSLGEGYGYTF.

V is TRBV14 and J is TRBJ1-4, with D hard to call. Germline CDR1 SGHDN, CDR2 FVKESK. Trimming removed 3 bases at V and 8 bases at J, with 10 bases between. This CDR3 comprises 13 residues. CDR3 sequence (DNA): TGTGCCAGCAGCCAGTACAGTGGGGAAAAACTGTTTTTT. This sequence encodes CASSQYSGEKLFF.

The chain has TRBV5-4 and TRBJ1-4; D gene ambiguous. Trimming pared 0 bases from V and 4 bases from J, leaving 7 bases between. The CDR3 extends over 14 amino acids. Germline CDR1 and CDR2: SGHNT and YYREEE (reference sequence). The CDR3 protein is CASSLGVGNEKLFF. CDR3 DNA: TGTGCCAGCAGCTTGGGCGTTGGTAATGAAAAACTGTTTTTT.

The gene calls are TRBV6-5 and TRBJ1-1; D remains unclear. The length of the CDR3 is 14 residues. Trimming left V 5 bases short and J 4 bases short, with 14 bases between. The V gene's germline CDR1 is MNHEY and CDR2 SVGAGI. The CDR3 region has the DNA TGTGCCAGCAGTCTTAGAGAGGAGGGCACTGAAGCTTTCTTT. It specifies CASSLREEGTEAFF.

The chain's CDR3 is CASSPGQGVEGYTF. The CDR3 DNA follows: TGTGCCAGCAGTCCGGGACAGGGGGTTGAAGGCTACACCTTC. The V and J genes are TRBV9 and TRBJ1-2; 11 bases agree with TRBD1. The J segment lost 8 bases and the V segment lost 5 bases, leaving 8 bases of the junction unmatched. Germline V gene lookup returns CDR1 SGDLS and CDR2 YYNGEE. The CDR3 sequence is 14 residues long.

V gene TRBV5-4 combines with J gene TRBJ2-7; D might be TRBD1 (5 bases). This CDR3 comprises 15 residues. Germline CDR1 reads SGHNT; CDR2 reads YYREEE (reference sequence). Trimming stripped 3 bases from V and 1 base from J, with 14 bases between. The DNA for the CDR3 is TGTGCCAGCAGCTGGGGCGGTCTCGGGTCCTACGAGCAGTACTTC. Its translation is CASSWGGLGSYEQYF.

The chain has TRBV7-9 and TRBJ2-5, with 7 bases aligning to TRBD2. After removal of 3 bases from V and 5 bases from J, the junction contained 3 bases not matched to a gene. The CDR3 covers 13 residues. Germline values: CDR1 SEHNR, CDR2 FQNEAQ (reference sequence). CDR3 in amino acids: CASSLDGGETQYF. DNA of the CDR3: TGTGCCAGCAGCTTGGACGGGGGGGAGACCCAGTACTTC.

This chain joins TRBV29-1 and TRBJ2-7, with TRBD1 identical over 7 bases. The J segment lost 2 bases and the V segment lost 7 bases, leaving 8 bases of the junction unmatched. CDR3 length equals 13 residues. Germline-derived CDR1 and CDR2 are SQVTM and ANQGSEA. The CDR3 DNA is TGCAGCGGTGGGACAGCCCTACCCTACGAGCAGTACTTC. Translation: CSGGTALPYEQYF.

The chain employs TRBV7-2 and TRBJ2-5; a possible D gene is TRBD2 (7 bases). The CDR3 totals 14 residues. V lost 4 bases and J lost 5, with 14 bases in between. The germline CDR1 and CDR2 sequences are SGHTA and FQGNSA. In DNA form, the CDR3 reads TGTGCCAGCAGCTACCGGACTAGGGGGGAGACCCAGTACTTC. Protein: CASSYRTRGETQYF.

The chain carries TRBV19 and TRBJ1-6; 9 positions match TRBD1. The CDR3 runs to 14 residues. The J segment lost 9 bases and the V segment lost 9 bases, leaving 9 bases of the junction unmatched. Germline values: CDR1 LNHDA, CDR2 SQIVND (reference sequence). CDR3 coding DNA: TGTGCCAGCACCCAGGACAGGGGCGGTTCACCCCTCCACTTT. As protein: CASTQDRGGSPLHF.

This chain joins TRBV6-2 or TRBV6-3 and TRBJ2-1; 10 nucleotides match TRBD2. The V and J ends lost 0 bases and 10 bases, in that order; junction bases with no gene match: 15. The CDR3 is 18 amino acids. Germline CDR1 and CDR2: MNHEY and SVGEGT. The CDR3 DNA reads TGTGCCAGCAGTTACTCGTACTGGGCTAGCGGGGGAAAAGGGGAGCAGTTCTTC. Its translation: CASSYSYWASGGKGEQFF.

The CDR3 loop reads CASSTTGLGSNQPQHF. The CDR3 nucleotides are TGTGCCAGTAGCACGACAGGGCTAGGAAGCAATCAGCCCCAGCATTTT. This chain connects TRBV19 to TRBJ1-5, with 7 bases lining up with TRBD1. There are 16 residues in the CDR3. The germline V gene has CDR1 LNHDA and CDR2 SQIVND (reference sequence). After removal of 6 bases from V and 1 base from J, the junction contained 9 bases not matched to a gene. Filled out from reference TRBV19 and TRBJ1-5, the complete variable domain reads DGGITQSPKYLFRKEGQNVTLSCEQNLNHDAMYWYRQDPGQGLRLIYYSQIVNDFQKGDIAEGYSVSREKKESFPLTVTSAQKNPTAFYLCASSTTGLGSNQPQHFGDGTRLSIL.

The gene calls are TRBV4-1 and TRBJ2-3; 8 bases are a match to TRBD2. The CDR3 loop spans 17 amino acids. V lost 0 bases and J lost 1; bases outside the gene matches: 6. Germline V gene data show CDR1 as MGHRA and CDR2 as YSYEKL. The CDR3 region is CASSQDGSGAGTDTQYF. For the CDR3, the DNA is TGCGCCAGCAGCCAAGATGGTAGCGGGGCGGGCACAGATACGCAGTATTTT.

This chain's CDR3 is CATSRDPGSYGYTF. Here the CDR3 DNA reads TGTGCCACCAGCAGAGATCCAGGGTCCTATGGCTACACCTTC. J is TRBJ1-2 and V is TRBV15; TRBD1 is a possible D gene (5 bases). The CDR3 length is 14 residues. Trimming cost V 0 bases and J 4 bases, with 9 bases left between them. Germline V gene sequence: CDR1 LNHNV, CDR2 YYDKDF (reference sequence).

This clone has just a few counts. The chain couples TRBV2 to TRBJ2-3, with a tentative D call TRBD2 (6 bases). V gave up 8 bases and J gave up 2 bases, with 14 bases separating them. CDR3 length: 14 residues. Per germline, CDR1 SNHLY and CDR2 FYNNEI. The DNA for the CDR3 is TGTGCCAGCCTCGCGGGGTTCTCCACAGATACGCAGTATTTT. Protein product: CASLAGFSTDTQYF.

The chain employs TRBV4-2 and TRBJ2-3; a possible D gene is TRBD2 (6 bases). The germline gives CDR1 LGHNA, CDR2 YNFKEQ. CDR3 size: 14 residues. V was trimmed by 6 bases and J by 0 bases, leaving 10 bases between them. For the CDR3, the DNA is TGTGCCAGCAGGTCGGGGGTAAGCACAGATACGCAGTATTTT. It encodes CASRSGVSTDTQYF.

This chain uses TRBV20-1 with TRBJ2-7, with D possibly being TRBD1 (6 bases). Germline CDR1 is DFQATT and CDR2 is SNEGSKA (reference sequence). The V gene lost 2 bases and the J gene lost 6 bases, with 8 bases spanning the gap. The CDR3 loop spans 11 amino acids. CDR3 sequence reads: CSARQGTEQYF. In DNA form, the CDR3 reads TGCAGTGCTAGACAGGGGACCGAGCAGTACTTC.

V gene TRBV4-2 combines with J gene TRBJ2-1; 9 nucleotides line up with TRBD1. The germline V gene encodes CDR1 LGHNA and CDR2 YNFKEQ. The CDR3 spans 15 residues. V was pared by 0 bases and J by 8 bases, with 5 bases of the junction left unmatched. This CDR3 is CASSQEHGQGYEQFF. CDR3 in DNA: TGTGCCAGCAGCCAAGAACACGGACAGGGGTATGAGCAGTTCTTC.

A few counts support this clone. The chain combines TRBV19 with TRBJ1-1; 8 positions match TRBD1. V lost 1 base and J lost 0; bases outside the gene matches: 7. The CDR3 sequence is 17 residues long. CDR1 is LNHDA and CDR2 is SQIVND in the germline V gene (reference sequence). The CDR3 protein is CASSIVVGQAMNTEAFF. DNA for the CDR3: TGTGCCAGTAGTATAGTCGTGGGACAGGCGATGAACACTGAAGCTTTCTTT.

This clone has only one observation. The CDR3 reads CASSLSQGADTQYF. The CDR3 coding sequence is TGCGCCAGCAGCTTATCACAGGGAGCAGATACGCAGTATTTT. The chain joins TRBV4-1 to TRBJ2-3; tentative D call: TRBD1 (6 bases). The CDR3 is 14 amino acids. Trimming removed 5 bases from V and 4 bases from J, with 13 bases in between. Looked up from germline, CDR1 is MGHRA and CDR2 is YSYEKL.

This clone was counted only a few times. The gene calls are TRBV5-1 and TRBJ1-2, with 9 nucleotides matching TRBD1. CDR1 SGHRS and CDR2 YFSETQ come from the germline V gene. This CDR3 region has 13 residues. Losses at the gene ends were 4 bases for V and 5 bases for J; bases not matched to a gene: 3. As DNA, the CDR3 is TGCGCCAGCAGCCGGGACAGGGAGTATGGCTACACCTTC. Translation gives CASSRDREYGYTF.

The genes are TRBV2 and TRBJ1-2; 10 bases agree with TRBD1. Trimming at V came to 4 bases and at J to 6 bases, leaving 11 bases not matched to a gene. The germline V gene encodes CDR1 SNHLY and CDR2 FYNNEI. There are 16 residues in the CDR3. The CDR3 sequence: CASSGSVGQGMDGYTF. In DNA, the CDR3 is TGTGCCAGCAGTGGCTCCGTGGGACAGGGGATGGATGGCTACACCTTC.

This clone is a singleton in its sample. V and J are TRBV14 and TRBJ2-7; D might be TRBD1 (5 bases). The CDR3 is 13 amino acids. Germline assignment: CDR1 SGHDN and CDR2 FVKESK. V gave up 0 bases and J gave up 10 bases, with 13 bases separating them. The CDR3, as DNA: TGTGCCAGCAGCCAAGAAGTTTTCAGGGAACAGTACTTC. Translating it yields CASSQEVFREQYF. The variable domain in full, completed from reference TRBV14 and TRBJ2-7, reads EAGVTQFPSHSVIEKGQTVTLRCDPISGHDNLYWYRRVMGKEIKFLLHFVKESKQDESGMPNNRFLAERTGGTYSTLKVQPAELEDSGVYFCASSQEVFREQYFGPGTRLTVT.

The rearrangement links TRBV3-1 (or the pseudogene TRBV3-2) to TRBJ1-2, with D possibly matching TRBD1 (6 bases). This CDR3 is 14 amino acids long. The germline V and J ends were trimmed by 7 bases and 6 bases, with 18 bases remaining between them. Germline assignment: CDR1 LGHDT and CDR2 YNNKEL (reference sequence). As DNA, the CDR3 is TGTGCCAGCACCGCAAGCAGGGGCGATCATGGCTACACCTTC. Its translation: CASTASRGDHGYTF.

This chain connects TRBV11-3 to TRBJ2-6; D not certain. Germline loops: CDR1 SGHNT, CDR2 YENEEA. V lost 1 base, J lost 0 bases, and 7 bases lay in between. The CDR3 length is 16 residues. The CDR3 coding sequence is TGTGCCAGCAGCTTAGGCCGAGGCTCTGGGGCCAACGTCCTGACTTTC. Translation: CASSLGRGSGANVLTF.

There are a few counts of this clone. Its ends do not fully match the called genes, so a read error is possible. The rearrangement uses TRBV24-1 and TRBJ1-5, with D possibly TRBD1 on 5 matching bases. The CDR3 sequence is 14 residues long. Looked up from germline, CDR1 is KGHDR and CDR2 is SFDVKD. The CDR3 region has the DNA TGTGCCACTAGTGCGGGGGGAATTAATCAGCCCCAGCATTTT. Protein sequence: CATSAGGINQPQHF.

V is TRBV5-1 and J is TRBJ2-3; weak D call: TRBD2 (5 bases). Germline V gene sequence: CDR1 SGHRS, CDR2 YFSETQ. The CDR3 has 15 residues. The germline V and J ends were trimmed by 1 base and 2 bases, with 11 bases remaining between them. DNA of the CDR3: TGCGCCAGCAGCTTGACCTCTCGGGACACAGATACGCAGTATTTT. Its protein is CASSLTSRDTDTQYF.